This T cell receptor beta chain derives from a study of blood T cell repertoires in COVID-19. The germline V gene has CDR1 SGHVS and CDR2 FNYEAQ. This CDR3 contains 13 residues. V lost 5 bases and J lost 10, with 12 bases in between. Profiling relied on immunoSEQ multiplex PCR, and the TCRdb table lists in-frame clones only, not all of them. The profile shows fewer than 250,000 clones, roughly 89% of them singletons. The sequencing sample was made of PBMCs or T cells enriched from blood (not recorded which). This sequence originates from a woman in her 30s with acute COVID-19. This chain links TRBV7-6 with TRBJ1-6, with D possibly TRBD1 on 5 matching bases. CDR3 region: CASSPGGWSPLHF. In DNA form, the CDR3 reads TGTGCCAGCAGCCCGGGGGGGTGGTCACCCCTCCACTTT. Filled out from reference TRBV7-6 and TRBJ1-6, the complete variable domain reads GAGVSQSPRYKVTKRGQDVALRCDPISGHVSLYWYRQALGQGPEFLTYFNYEAQQDKSGLPNDRFSAERPEGSISTLTIQRTEQRDSAMYRCASSPGGWSPLHFGNGTRLTVT.